Listed below are T cell receptor beta chains from one sample, sequenced in a study of immune cell composition in non-small cell lung cancer. Only in-frame clones appear in the TCRdb table, and some are missing; sequencing was by immunoSEQ multiplex PCR. The data contain around 5,000 clones, 55% to 75% of them seen just once; the ten biggest clones take up 14%. Sequencing was carried out using non-adjacent lung tissue. These receptors were collected from a human donor with non-small cell lung cancer. The CDR3 runs from the conserved cysteine through the conserved F or W. Each record gives: clone size, V gene, J gene, D gene, CDR3 DNA, CDR3 protein. D genes are given only for firm matches. Clone size is shown for a subset of rows, as once, few, many or a class of expanded clone.

.,TRBV27,TRBJ2-1,.,TGTGCCAGCAGGGGGGGTGAGGGAAATGAGCAGTTCTTC,CASRGGEGNEQFF
.,TRBV4-3,TRBJ2-1,TRBD1,TGCGCCAGCAGCCAGATGACGGGACAGGGAGGGAATGAGCAGTTCTTC,CASSQMTGQGGNEQFF
.,TRBV27,TRBJ1-1,.,TGTGCCAGCAGGGACAGCAGGAACACTGAAGCTTTCTTT,CASRDSRNTEAFF
once,TRBV18,TRBJ2-2,.,TGTGCCAGCTCACCGTCACTAGCTTACACCGGGGAGCTGTTTTTT,CASSPSLAYTGELFF
.,TRBV30,TRBJ1-3,.,TGTGCCTGGAAAGCCTCTGGAAACACCATATATTTT,CAWKASGNTIYF
.,TRBV4-1,TRBJ1-3,TRBD1,TGCGCCAGCAGCCAGGAGGACAGGGGAGGGGGAAACACCATATATTTT,CASSQEDRGGGNTIYF
few,TRBV7-2,TRBJ2-7,TRBD1,TGTGCCAGCAGCTTAAGGAGCTCGGGGGTGGGACAGGGTTCCCACGAGCAGTACTTC,CASSLRSSGVGQGSHEQYF
.,TRBV5-6,TRBJ2-2,.,TGTGCCAGCAGCTTGTTCGGGGTGATGAACACCGGGGAGCTGTTTTTT,CASSLFGVMNTGELFF
.,TRBV18,TRBJ2-2,.,TGTGCCAGCTCACCGGGCAGGGGGGAGCTGTTTTTT,CASSPGRGELFF
few,TRBV5-1,TRBJ1-1,.,TGCGCCAGCAGCCCCTCCCCAGGGGACACTGAAGCTTTCTTT,CASSPSPGDTEAFF
.,TRBV5-1,TRBJ2-1,TRBD1,TGCGCCAGCAGCTCCCGGGACAGGGGGCCGGATGAGCAGTTCTTC,CASSSRDRGPDEQFF
.,TRBV7-8,TRBJ2-6,.,TGTGCCAGCACCCCCCGCATGGCAGTCTCTGGGGCCAACGTCCTGACTTTC,CASTPRMAVSGANVLTF
.,TRBV2,TRBJ1-1,.,TGTGCCAGCAGTCTTGGGGGGGCCTCTGAAGCTTTCTTT,CASSLGGASEAFF
.,TRBV29-1,TRBJ2-1,.,TGCAGCGTTGAGGCGGGGGCTGGTGAGCAGTTCTTC,CSVEAGAGEQFF
.,TRBV7-7,TRBJ2-1,TRBD1,TGTGCTAGCAGCCCGCCGGGACAGGGTAGGGAGCAGTTCTTC,CASSPPGQGREQFF
medium-sized,TRBV7-2,TRBJ2-3,.,TGTGCCAGCAGCTTGGAGGTCAGCACAGATACGCAGTATTTT,CASSLEVSTDTQYF
.,TRBV6-5,TRBJ2-6,.,TGTGCCAGCAGTTACTCGAGATCTGGGGCCAACGTCCTGACTTTC,CASSYSRSGANVLTF
.,TRBV4-3,TRBJ2-3,TRBD2,TGCGCCAGCAGCCAAGATGTTAGCGGGGGGCCGTATTTT,CASSQDVSGGPYF
.,TRBV5-5,TRBJ1-1,TRBD1,TGTGCCAGCAGCCCGCGGACAGGCAACGCATACACTGAAGCTTTCTTT,CASSPRTGNAYTEAFF
once,TRBV28,TRBJ2-5,.,TGTGCCAGCAGCCGGGACACAACCCAAGAGACCCAGTACTTC,CASSRDTTQETQYF
.,TRBV7-9,TRBJ2-1,.,TGTGCCAGCAGCTTACAGGGTAATGAGCAGTTCTTC,CASSLQGNEQFF
few,TRBV5-1,TRBJ1-1,.,TGCGCCAGCAGCTGGACCGGGGGTAGCACTGAAGCTTTCTTT,CASSWTGGSTEAFF
.,TRBV2,TRBJ2-7,TRBD1,TGTGCCAGCAGTGGGAAAGGTTGGGACAGAACCTACGAGCAGTACTTC,CASSGKGWDRTYEQYF
.,TRBV29-1,TRBJ2-5,.,TGCAGCGTTGGGCTCGACTCCGGAGGAGAGACCCAGTACTTC,CSVGLDSGGETQYF
.,TRBV5-5,TRBJ1-1,.,TGTGCCAGCAGCTTTCGGAGGGAGAACACTGAAGCTTTCTTT,CASSFRRENTEAFF
.,TRBV19,TRBJ2-2,TRBD1,TGTGCCAGCAGTGCAGGGGGCGCTGTAGCTGGGGAGCTGTTTTTT,CASSAGGAVAGELFF
.,TRBV7-8,TRBJ1-1,.,TGTGCCAGCAGCCTCAGGATAGGCGAGGCTTTCTTT,CASSLRIGEAFF
.,TRBV2,TRBJ1-5,.,TGTGCCAGCAGTGAAGCCGCGGGACCTAGAAAGGATCAGCCCCAGCATTTT,CASSEAAGPRKDQPQHF
.,TRBV6-5,TRBJ2-1,TRBD2,TGTGCCAGCAGTTACGGGACTAGCGGGAAAAATGAGCAGTTCTTC,CASSYGTSGKNEQFF
.,TRBV18,TRBJ2-1,TRBD2,TGTGCCAGCTCAACACCGCCGAGCGGGAGGGCCGAGGAGCAGTTCTTC,CASSTPPSGRAEEQFF
once,TRBV5-1,TRBJ2-3,TRBD2,TGCGCCAGCAGCGGACCAACTAGCGGATATACGCAGTATTTT,CASSGPTSGYTQYF
.,TRBV5-4,TRBJ2-4,.,TGTGCCAGCTCGCAGGGGGGAACAAAAAACATTCAGTACTTC,CASSQGGTKNIQYF
.,TRBV7-9,TRBJ2-5,.,TGTGCCAGCGGCGACAGTGGCCAAGAGACCCAGTACTTC,CASGDSGQETQYF
.,TRBV9,TRBJ2-1,TRBD1,TGTGCCAGCAGCGTAGGGGGACAGCTAACCTACAATGAGCAGTTCTTC,CASSVGGQLTYNEQFF
.,TRBV9,TRBJ2-7,.,TGTGCCAGCAGCGCCTCTGTCGGAGGGGTCTACGAGCAGTACTTC,CASSASVGGVYEQYF
.,TRBV29-1,TRBJ2-3,TRBD2,TGCAGCGCACGGACTAGCGGGGGCACAGATACGCAGTATTTT,CSARTSGGTDTQYF
.,TRBV7-2,TRBJ2-3,TRBD1,TGTGCCAGCAGCTTAATGGCGGGGACAGGTCAAAGGGCGCAGTATTTT,CASSLMAGTGQRAQYF
.,TRBV28,TRBJ2-7,.,TGTGCCAGCAGCAGAACAGGGTCGGGCTACGAGCAGTACTTC,CASSRTGSGYEQYF
few,TRBV6-5,TRBJ2-3,TRBD2,TGTGCCAGCAGTTACTATACTAGCGCCACAGATACGCAGTATTTT,CASSYYTSATDTQYF
.,TRBV28,TRBJ2-1,TRBD2,TGTGCCAGCAGTCTGCACCTTAGGACTAGCGGGAGAATCTATGAGCAGTTCTTC,CASSLHLRTSGRIYEQFF
.,TRBV7-7,TRBJ2-2,TRBD1,TGTGCTAGCAGTCCCGGGACAGGGGGCCCCGGGGAGCTGTTTTTT,CASSPGTGGPGELFF
.,TRBV25-1,TRBJ2-4,TRBD1,TGTGCCAGCAGTGATTCTGGACAGGGGGGGGCCAAAAACATTCAGTACTTC,CASSDSGQGGAKNIQYF
.,TRBV2,TRBJ1-1,TRBD1,TGTGCCAGCAGTGAAGGGGACAGTCACACTGAAGCTTTCTTT,CASSEGDSHTEAFF
.,TRBV5-8,TRBJ2-7,.,TGTGCCAGCAGCTTTTCAGGGTTCAACGAGCAGTACTTC,CASSFSGFNEQYF
once,TRBV11-2,TRBJ2-1,TRBD2,TGTGCCAGCAGCATTAGCGGGGGGGCAGGTAATGAGCAGTTCTTC,CASSISGGAGNEQFF
.,TRBV19,TRBJ1-5,.,TGTGCCAGTAGTTCACCAGGGTTGGGCAATCAGCCCCAGCATTTT,CASSSPGLGNQPQHF
few,TRBV19,TRBJ2-7,.,TGTGCCAGTAGACCGGACAAGACCTACGAGCAGTACTTC,CASRPDKTYEQYF
.,TRBV5-1,TRBJ2-1,.,TGCGCCAGCAGCCCCGGGGGTAGCGCGGGCAATGAGCAGTTCTTC,CASSPGGSAGNEQFF
.,TRBV5-5,TRBJ2-2,.,TGTGCCAGCAGCATACAGGGTGCCGGGGAGCTGTTTTTT,CASSIQGAGELFF
.,TRBV29-1,TRBJ1-1,.,TGCAGCGGGAGTGACACTGAAGCTTTCTTT,CSGSDTEAFF
once,TRBV4-2,TRBJ1-2,.,TGTGCCAGCAGCCAAGCTTTGAGACTCGATAACTATGGCTACACCTTC,CASSQALRLDNYGYTF
.,TRBV30,TRBJ1-5,.,TGTGCCTGGGATTTGGGGGGGAATCAGCCCCAGCATTTT,CAWDLGGNQPQHF
.,TRBV10-1,TRBJ1-6,.,TGCGCCAGCAGGAACTCGGGGGGGGGAACAAAGAATTCACCCCTCCACTTT,CASRNSGGGTKNSPLHF
.,TRBV4-2,TRBJ2-7,.,TGTGCCAGCAGCCCCCCACCGGGTACCGAGCAGTACTTC,CASSPPPGTEQYF